Reported below is one T cell receptor (beta chain). The authors' processing: Reference gene primer amplification gave nucleated cell count estimates. Data came from immunoSEQ multiplex PCR; TCRdb stores just in-frame clones and leaves some out. The V and J calls and clone size were taken over from that table, and D and trimming were inferred from the DNA. The sample has about 270,000 clones, approximately 83% seen once; the top ten hold around 10%. The record originates from a study of blood T cell repertoires in COVID-19. Study summary: The samples span acute and convalescent COVID-19 from the United States, Italy and Spain. PBMCs, B-cell-depleted T cells, or T cells provided the cDNA or gDNA that made up the material.

The CDR3 spans 16 residues. Germline CDR1 reads MNHNY; CDR2 reads SVGAGI (reference sequence). V dropped 4 bases and J dropped 4 bases, with 19 bases sitting between them. This receptor was identified in a woman between 65 and 79 years old with acute or convalescent COVID-19. The chain recombines TRBV6-6 with TRBJ1-2; the D gene is possibly TRBD1 (5 bases). Sequences were obtained from peripheral blood. The DNA for the CDR3 is TGTGCCAGCAGTTCCCTTGAGATGCAGGGACTCTATGGCTACACCTTC. Encoded protein: CASSSLEMQGLYGYTF.